This T cell receptor beta chain was captured in a study of blood T cell repertoires in COVID-19. About the study: The United States, Italy and Spain provided the acute and convalescent COVID-19 samples.

In the source study's methods: Reference gene primer amplification gave estimated nucleated cell counts. Clones were sequenced by immunoSEQ multiplex PCR, and TCRdb holds only the in-frame ones, with some missing. D and trimming come from the DNA, and the V and J calls and clone size come from that table. The repertoire holds about 180,000 clones, over 75% seen once, with 18% in the top ten. Germline lookup yields CDR1 LNHDA and CDR2 SQIVND (reference sequence). Losses at the gene ends were 1 base for V and 7 bases for J; bases not matched to a gene: 5. The CDR3 consists of 15 residues. The sample taken for sequencing was peripheral blood. The sequence came from a person aged 70 to 85 with COVID-19, enrolled during active disease. The chain uses TRBV19 and TRBJ2-1, with TRBD2 identical over 9 bases. The CDR3 coding sequence is TGTGCCAGTAGTATAGCACGGACTAGCGTAAATGAGCAGTTCTTC. Residues: CASSIARTSVNEQFF.